This T cell receptor (beta chain) was observed in a study of blood T cell repertoires in COVID-19 (dated by TCRdb to 2020 to 2022). The study in broad terms: Samples from collaborators originated in the United States, Italy and Spain and spanned both the acute and convalescent phases of COVID-19. Sample metadata almost always included a de-identified subject ID, COVID-19 status, age in years and sex. Deeply sampled blood TCRbeta repertoires from subjects exposed to, actively infected with, or recovered from COVID-19 were included in the dataset. The samples were drawn from two sources: the first 160 participants of the ongoing ImmuneRACE study, and 1,254 subjects contributed by 6 global collaborators. HLA class I and class II types, where available, came from metadata supplied by the sample provider rather than from assay-based typing. A freely available public database, intended as a resource for researchers studying the immune response to SARS-CoV-2, is where the repertoires were released. The prospective study material was composed of cDNA or gDNA derived from T cells, B-cell-depleted T cells, or PBMCs. The investigation overall reported the following: The amount of clinical and demographic metadata varied by source and participant and was provided uncurated.

Points on this clone: The antigen it recognizes is unknown. Within one base of it there is no much larger clone, and no base qualities were kept.

TCRbeta CDR3 regions were amplified from genomic DNA using the immunoSEQ Assay, a bias-controlled multiplex PCR. In the original analysis: Nucleated cell counts per sample were estimated from amplification of reference gene primers within the assay. Sequence reads were collapsed and filtered to measure the absolute abundance of every unique TCRbeta CDR3 rearrangement. For each sample, productive Simpson clonality was calculated by taking the square root of Simpson's diversity index across productive rearrangements. TCRdb re-hosts the immuneACCESS table, in-frame sequences only. Its copies lack some clones; in the studies checked, an unresolved V gene accounts for under half of them, and the cause for the rest is not known. Clone size and the V and J calls come from that table; the DNA yielded D and trimming. The sample table records some 130,000 clones; less than 90% of these occur just once. The ten largest clones represent approximately 13% of the sample.

Samples from volunteer blood donors who had recovered from COVID-19 were contributed by a second Seattle source. Each collaborating institution followed its own protocols to collect whole blood in K2EDTA tubes. For TCRbeta analysis, collaborators shipped samples as frozen whole blood, isolated PBMCs, or DNA extracted from either of those sample types. The specimen sequenced was peripheral blood. This sequence was found in a young woman who had recovered from COVID-19.

Here the CDR3 is given as CASSKWDRGFVVSFF. The nucleotide sequence reads TGTGCCAGCAGCAAATGGGACAGGGGTTTCGTTGTGTCTTTCTTT. This chain is built from TRBV16 and TRBJ1-1; 10 junctional bases match TRBD1. V is pruned by 5 bases and J by 12 bases, leaving 15 bases of the junction without a gene match. CDR1 and CDR2 were assigned from the germline V gene as KGHSY and FQNENV. The CDR3 covers 15 residues, taking in both the cysteine and the phenylalanine. Kept here is only the CDR3 DNA, which spans 45 bases and is read in frame from base 1.